These 28 T cell receptor beta chains share one sample of origin, sequenced in a study of cytomegalovirus exposure and HLA in healthy donors. Use of 60 Vbeta and 13 Jbeta primers characterized the PCR. Data came from immunoSEQ multiplex PCR; TCRdb stores just in-frame clones and leaves some out. The sample lists some 160,000 clones; around 73% were seen once. Sample: PBMCs. All receptors derive from a male donor in good health and CMV-seronegative.

CDR3 protein: CASSSQSSNEKLFF. DNA for the CDR3: TGCGCCAGCAGCTCACAGTCGAGTAATGAAAAACTGTTTTTT. The V gene is TRBV5-1, the J gene TRBJ1-4, with D unclear. The V end was cut by 3 bases, the J end by 4 bases, with 10 bases between. This CDR3 is built from 14 residues. Germline V gene sequence: CDR1 SGHRS, CDR2 YFSETQ.

The J gene is TRBJ1-5, the V gene TRBV5-1; TRBD1 is a possible D gene (5 bases). The CDR3 is 13 residues long. Germline lookup yields CDR1 SGHRS and CDR2 YFSETQ. Between the trimmed V and J ends, which lost 2 bases and 6 bases, there was a span of 9 bases. The chain's CDR3 is CASSLGGAQPQHF. In DNA form, the CDR3 reads TGCGCCAGCAGCTTAGGAGGGGCTCAGCCCCAGCATTTT.

The J gene is TRBJ2-4, the V gene TRBV4-3; 12 bases fit TRBD2. CDR3 length: 16 residues. The V and J ends lost 1 base and 7 bases, in that order; junction bases with no gene match: 5. Germline CDR1 is LGHNA and CDR2 is YSLEER. The CDR3 loop is CASSQGLAGAENIQYF. The CDR3 DNA reads as TGCGCCAGCAGCCAAGGACTAGCGGGAGCGGAGAACATTCAGTACTTC.

The chain links TRBV7-3 to TRBJ2-7; 8 positions match TRBD2. Germline V gene data show CDR1 as SGHTA and CDR2 as FQGTGA. There are 15 residues in the CDR3. Losses at the gene ends were 2 bases for V and 2 bases for J; bases not matched to a gene: 5. The CDR3 here is CASSLQSGGTYEQYF. CDR3 nucleotide sequence: TGTGCCAGCAGCTTACAGAGCGGGGGTACCTACGAGCAGTACTTC.

This clone appeared once. The CDR3 sequence is CARDRGRNTEAFF. The CDR3 DNA sequence: TGTGCGAGAGACAGGGGGCGGAACACTGAAGCTTTCTTT. V gene TRBV19 combines with J gene TRBJ1-1, with 10 positions matching TRBD1. This CDR3 has 13 residues. Germline-derived CDR1 and CDR2 are LNHDA and SQIVND (reference sequence).

The chain couples TRBV27 to TRBJ2-1; 9 bases match TRBD1. The CDR3 spans 16 residues. The germline V gene encodes CDR1 MNHEY and CDR2 SMNVEV (reference sequence). The J segment lost 2 bases and the V segment lost 4 bases, leaving 6 bases of the junction unmatched. The CDR3 protein is CASSSGTGYTYNEQFF. CDR3 coding DNA: TGTGCCAGCAGTTCCGGGACAGGGTACACCTACAATGAGCAGTTCTTC.

The V call is TRBV7-8, the J call TRBJ1-2; a weak D match, TRBD1 (5 bases). CDR1 is SGHVS and CDR2 is FQNEAQ in the germline V gene. The CDR3 length is 16 residues. Trimming took 5 bases from V and 2 from J, leaving 18 bases between them. Here the CDR3 reads CASSRGGQILNYGYTF. DNA for the CDR3: TGTGCCAGCAGCCGGGGGGGTCAGATACTAAACTATGGCTACACCTTC.

The gene calls are TRBV5-1 and TRBJ2-1; TRBD2 matches at 11 bases. Germline loops: CDR1 SGHRS, CDR2 YFSETQ. This CDR3 has 17 amino acids. V lost 1 base and J lost 10; bases outside the gene matches: 13. The chain's CDR3 is CASSLTSGRPVGAEQFF. CDR3 in DNA: TGCGCCAGCAGCTTGACTAGCGGGAGACCCGTAGGGGCCGAGCAGTTCTTC.

There are a few counts of this clone. The chain employs TRBV7-2 and TRBJ2-3, with 10 bases matching TRBD1. The CDR3 loop spans 18 amino acids. Germline CDR1 SGHTA, CDR2 FQGNSA. With V trimmed by 2 bases and J by 8 bases, 16 bases remained unmatched. CDR3 residues: CASSLRAGTGALAGTQYF. CDR3 coding DNA: TGTGCCAGCAGCTTAAGGGCCGGGACAGGGGCTTTGGCGGGTACGCAGTATTTT.

The J gene is TRBJ1-4, the V gene TRBV2, with a weak D call TRBD1 (5 bases). V was pared by 7 bases and J by 3 bases, with 9 bases between. Per germline, CDR1 SNHLY and CDR2 FYNNEI. The CDR3 length is 13 residues. CDR3 region: CASIFRANEKLFF. The CDR3 DNA is TGTGCCAGCATTTTCAGGGCTAATGAAAAACTGTTTTTT.

V usage is TRBV7-2 and J usage is TRBJ1-4, with D hard to call. The germline gives CDR1 SGHTA, CDR2 FQGNSA. CDR3 length: 17 residues. Between the trimmed V and J ends, which lost 4 bases and 0 bases, there was a span of 15 bases. CDR3 sequence reads: CASSSPPGGATNEKLFF. The CDR3 DNA is TGTGCCAGCAGCTCCCCTCCCGGAGGTGCAACTAATGAAAAACTGTTTTTT.

V usage is TRBV5-5 and J usage is TRBJ2-5; 7 nucleotides align to TRBD1. The CDR3 runs 16 residues. J was trimmed by 5 bases and V by 4 bases; bases with no gene match: 14. CDR1 and CDR2 from the germline V gene are SGHKS and YYEKEE (reference sequence). The CDR3 spells CASSPAPATGQETQYF. As DNA, the CDR3 is TGTGCCAGCAGCCCGGCTCCGGCGACAGGGCAGGAGACCCAGTACTTC.

The V gene is TRBV7-2, the J gene TRBJ1-3, with a weak D call TRBD1 (6 bases). CDR1 and CDR2 from the germline V gene are SGHTA and FQGNSA. V was cut by 4 bases and J by 0 bases, with 10 bases left in between. This CDR3 region has 15 residues. This chain's CDR3 is CASSSEGGSGNTIYF. CDR3 sequence (DNA): TGTGCCAGCAGCTCAGAAGGGGGCTCTGGAAACACCATATATTTT.

This sequence joins TRBV12-5 and TRBJ2-1, with 7 bases matching TRBD2. In germline, CDR1 is LGHNT, CDR2 FRNRAP. The V gene end was trimmed by 3 bases and the J gene end by 7 bases; junction bases not matched to a gene: 3. This CDR3 has 13 amino acids. Here the CDR3 DNA reads TGTGCTAGTGGTTTCCCCGGGAGGAATGAGCAGTTCTTC. Residues: CASGFPGRNEQFF.

The chain is built from TRBV29-1 and TRBJ1-2; TRBD1 agrees at 9 bases. The CDR3 covers 13 residues. V dropped 6 bases and J dropped 5; count of bases not matched to a gene: 7. Per germline, CDR1 SQVTM and CDR2 ANQGSEA. This chain's CDR3 is CSVTPDRGYGYTF. CDR3 in DNA: TGCAGCGTGACCCCGGACAGGGGATATGGCTACACCTTC.

V and J are TRBV28 and TRBJ2-7; D uncertain. V was cut by 4 bases and J by 0 bases, with 7 bases left in between. Germline V gives CDR1 MDHEN, CDR2 SYDVKM. CDR3 size: 13 residues. The CDR3 spells CASSSGGSYEQYF. The CDR3 nucleotides read TGTGCCAGCAGTTCGGGTGGCTCCTACGAGCAGTACTTC.

The CDR3 protein is CASSEASGQGLEQYF. The DNA for the CDR3 is TGTGCCAGCAGTGAAGCCTCGGGACAGGGTCTAGAGCAGTACTTC. This rearrangement joins TRBV6-1 to TRBJ2-7, with 9 bases that match TRBD1. Germline V CDR1 and CDR2: MNHNS, SASEGT. The J segment lost 7 bases and the V segment lost 0 bases, leaving 7 bases of the junction unmatched. The CDR3 covers 15 residues.

The chain recombines TRBV15 with TRBJ2-7, with D possibly being TRBD2 (6 bases). The CDR3 consists of 15 residues. Germline values: CDR1 LNHNV, CDR2 YYDKDF (reference sequence). Trimming stripped 5 bases from V and 4 bases from J, with 18 bases between. CDR3 in DNA: TGTGCCACCAGCTCCCCCGGGTTACGGGAGTACGAGCAGTACTTC. Translated, it gives CATSSPGLREYEQYF.

CDR3 nucleotides: TGTGCCACCAGCAGCCGGGGGGCGACTACCGGGGAGCTGTTTTTT. Amino acids: CATSSRGATTGELFF. The chain couples TRBV15 to TRBJ2-2, with a tentative D call TRBD2 (7 bases). The germline gives CDR1 LNHNV, CDR2 YYDKDF (reference sequence). Trimming removed 3 bases at V and 5 bases at J, with 13 bases between. The CDR3 has 15 amino acids.

This chain links TRBV6-1 with TRBJ2-7; no clear D. CDR3 length: 12 amino acids. Looked up from germline, CDR1 is MNHNS and CDR2 is SASEGT. The V gene lost 8 bases and the J gene lost 3 bases, with 11 bases spanning the gap. The CDR3 bases are TGTGCCAGCTCAACAGTGAACTACGAGCAGTACTTC. Protein: CASSTVNYEQYF.

Concerning this clone: Other DNA sequences in this specimen translate into the identical CDR3. V gene TRBV18 combines with J gene TRBJ1-2, with D maybe TRBD1 (6 bases). V was trimmed by 2 bases and J by 3 bases, leaving 10 bases between them. This CDR3 region has 14 residues. CDR1 KGHSH and CDR2 LQKENI come from the germline V gene. The CDR3 DNA reads as TGTGCCAGCTCACCAAGATCAGGGGACTATGGCTACACCTTC. Translation gives CASSPRSGDYGYTF.

The sample holds one count of this clone. CDR3 coding DNA: TGTGCCAGCAGTGAAGCGCTCAGGGGGACTGAAGCTTTCTTT. Translation: CASSEALRGTEAFF. The V call is TRBV2, the J call TRBJ1-1; the match to TRBD1 covers 7 bases. J was trimmed by 5 bases and V by 0 bases; bases with no gene match: 3. This CDR3 spans 14 amino acids. The germline V gene encodes CDR1 SNHLY and CDR2 FYNNEI.

The CDR3 DNA is TGTGCCAGCAGCCGACTAGCGGGAGGGGAAAATGAGCAGTTCTTC. Translated, it gives CASSRLAGGENEQFF. The J gene is TRBJ2-1, the V gene TRBV7-2; 14 bases agree with TRBD2. Germline V gene sequence: CDR1 SGHTA, CDR2 FQGNSA. V gave up 5 bases and J gave up 7 bases; unmatched junction bases: 4. This CDR3 is built from 15 residues.

This rearrangement joins TRBV27 to TRBJ1-1; a possible D gene is TRBD1 (5 bases). Germline V gives CDR1 MNHEY, CDR2 SMNVEV (reference sequence). V was pared by 6 bases and J by 9 bases, with 14 bases between. The CDR3 totals 12 residues. CDR3 nucleotides: TGTGCCAGCAGCTCCGGGGGAGGAAAAGCTTTCTTT. This sequence encodes CASSSGGGKAFF.

The chain combines TRBV28 with TRBJ2-7; 7 bases are a match to TRBD1. The trim removed 5 bases at V and 3 bases at J, leaving 4 bases unmatched. Germline V gene data show CDR1 as MDHEN and CDR2 as SYDVKM. CDR3 length: 13 residues. The CDR3: CASSLQGVYEQYF. DNA of the CDR3: TGTGCCAGCAGTCTCCAGGGGGTCTACGAGCAGTACTTC.

This clone was found a few times. The chain recombines TRBV7-2 with TRBJ2-1; 7 bases line up with TRBD2. Germline V gives CDR1 SGHTA, CDR2 FQGNSA. The CDR3 contains 15 residues. With V trimmed by 0 bases and J by 4 bases, 3 bases remained unmatched. CDR3 DNA sequence: TGTGCCAGCAGCTTAGCGGCGGGAGCATACAATGAGCAGTTCTTC. It translates to CASSLAAGAYNEQFF.

This clone came up a few times. The rearrangement uses TRBV2 and TRBJ2-2; TRBD1 might be the D (6 bases). The length of the CDR3 is 15 residues. The germline gives CDR1 SNHLY, CDR2 FYNNEI. The ends were cut back, 7 bases at V and 4 bases at J, with 16 bases in the middle. CDR3 protein: CASMGTSVFTGELFF. CDR3 bases: TGTGCCAGCATGGGGACATCCGTATTCACCGGGGAGCTGTTTTTT.

A single count supports this clone. The chain joins TRBV28 to TRBJ1-3; TRBD1 is a possible D gene (5 bases). This CDR3 spans 15 amino acids. V was shortened by 5 bases and J by 2 bases, with 13 bases between the two germline ends. Germline V gene lookup returns CDR1 MDHEN and CDR2 SYDVKM. This CDR3 is CASSPQGLAGNTIYF. Written as DNA, the CDR3 is TGTGCCAGCAGTCCCCAGGGCCTCGCTGGAAACACCATATATTTT.